This entry lists 25 T cell receptor beta chains sequenced from one sample in a study of T-cell reconstitution after alpha-beta-depleted transplantation in children. Unique molecular identifiers tagged the TCRbeta library. TCRdb re-called the PCR reads through MiXCR, storing one row per CDR3 protein. The sample gives some 300,000 distinct CDR3 sequences, about 9.4% of which show up once; 2% to 3% is in the top ten. This specimen was PBMCs from the stem cell graft donor, taken from the stem cell graft. Source of these receptors: a human donor who donated a stem cell graft to a child with acute lymphoblastic leukemia.

In its sample, this clonotype was seen a few times. The chain has TRBV7-6 and TRBJ2-5, with a possible D match to TRBD2 (6 bases). V gave up 1 base and J gave up 5 bases, with 14 bases separating them. The germline CDR1 and CDR2 sequences are SGHVS and FNYEAQ. The CDR3 extends over 15 amino acids. The CDR3 loop is CASSLEAGLDETQYF. The CDR3 DNA follows: TGTGCCAGCAGCTTAGAGGCGGGGTTGGACGAGACCCAGTACTTC.

The chain links TRBV6-1 to TRBJ2-1; 9 bases match TRBD1. The V gene's germline CDR1 is MNHNS and CDR2 SASEGT. The trim removed 5 bases at V and 2 bases at J, leaving 7 bases unmatched. The CDR3 loop spans 16 amino acids. CDR3 sequence reads: CASSRTGVPPYNEQFF. The CDR3 region has the DNA TGTGCCAGCAGTCGGACAGGGGTGCCCCCCTACAATGAGCAGTTCTTC.

The chain carries TRBV6-5 and TRBJ1-5, with no clear D. Trimming cost V 11 bases and J 0 bases, with 14 bases left between them. CDR3 length: 14 residues. Germline assignment: CDR1 MNHEY and CDR2 SVGAGI. The CDR3 loop is CASGPIYSNQPQHF. The CDR3 DNA follows: TGTGCCTCCGGCCCCATTTATAGCAATCAGCCCCAGCATTTT.

This clonotype has just a few counts. The chain couples TRBV27 to TRBJ2-5; 11 bases map to TRBD2. The CDR3 has 15 amino acids. Germline values: CDR1 MNHEY, CDR2 SMNVEV (reference sequence). Trimming removed 3 bases from V and 3 bases from J; junction bases left unmatched: 3. CDR3 DNA sequence: TGTGCCAGCAGTTTCCTAGCGGGAGGTAAAGAGACCCAGTACTTC. Translation gives CASSFLAGGKETQYF.

This clonotype showed up many times. This chain joins TRBV20-1 and TRBJ2-3, with 8 bases that match TRBD1. Germline V gives CDR1 DFQATT, CDR2 SNEGSKA (reference sequence). After removal of 5 bases from V and 1 base from J, the junction contained 8 bases not matched to a gene. The CDR3 extends over 15 amino acids. The CDR3 DNA reads TGCAGTGCTGTCCCGGGGACAGGACGCACAGATACGCAGTATTTT. This codes for CSAVPGTGRTDTQYF.

The table lists this clonotype with a few counts. DNA of the CDR3: TGCAGCGTTGTGCTGGGGGCACTACGGACCCAGTACTTC. Its translation: CSVVLGALRTQYF. The chain carries TRBV29-1 and TRBJ2-5, with D maybe TRBD1 (6 bases). Germline assignment: CDR1 SQVTM and CDR2 ANQGSEA. The V end was cut by 4 bases, the J end by 7 bases, with 16 bases between. This CDR3 is built from 13 residues.

This sequence joins TRBV12-3 or TRBV12-4 and TRBJ1-2; possible D gene TRBD1, 6 bases. V shed 6 bases and J shed 5 bases, with 19 bases lying between them. This CDR3 comprises 15 residues. In DNA, the CDR3 is TGTGCCAGCAGCTCAACCGAACAGGGTGTGTATGGCTACACCTTC. Encoded protein: CASSSTEQGVYGYTF.

This clonotype was seen more than once but under ten times. This chain uses TRBV18 with TRBJ1-1; maybe TRBD1 (5 bases). The germline CDR1 and CDR2 sequences are KGHSH and LQKENI. The CDR3 is 12 amino acids. Trimming removed 6 bases from V and 8 bases from J, with 13 bases in between. The CDR3 region is CASSRDRMEAFF. The CDR3 DNA sequence: TGTGCCAGCTCGCGGGACCGTATGGAAGCTTTCTTT.

This clonotype showed up many times. V gene TRBV9 combines with J gene TRBJ1-5, with unresolved D. V was cut by 3 bases and J by 2 bases, with 9 bases left in between. Germline CDR1 SGDLS, CDR2 YYNGEE. The CDR3 consists of 14 residues. Here the CDR3 DNA reads TGTGCCAGCAGCGGAGGACGTCGCAATCAGCCCCAGCATTTT. Translation gives CASSGGRRNQPQHF.

This clonotype has a count of ten or more. The chain recombines TRBV2 with TRBJ2-2; 9 bases fit TRBD2. Germline V gene sequence: CDR1 SNHLY, CDR2 FYNNEI. The V and J ends lost 6 bases and 5 bases, in that order; junction bases with no gene match: 10. The CDR3 is 16 amino acids. For the CDR3, the DNA is TGTGCCAGCAGCCCTATAGCGGGAGTAGTAACCGGGGAGCTGTTTTTT. Its protein product is CASSPIAGVVTGELFF.

The gene calls are TRBV7-3 and TRBJ2-7, with TRBD2 matching 9 bases. There are 15 residues in the CDR3. The ends lost 6 bases at V and 2 bases at J; junction bases unmatched: 8. Germline CDR1 and CDR2: SGHTA and FQGTGA. The CDR3: CASRLTGTSTYEQYF. The CDR3 DNA follows: TGTGCCAGCAGGTTGACCGGGACTAGCACCTACGAGCAGTACTTC.

This clonotype was seen a few times. The gene calls are TRBV6-5 and TRBJ2-5; D is possibly TRBD1 (5 bases). From germline, CDR1 is MNHEY and CDR2 SVGAGI. V shed 7 bases and J shed 1 base, with 10 bases lying between them. This CDR3 comprises 13 residues. The CDR3 nucleotides are TGTGCCAGCACTTCGGACACCCAAGAGACCCAGTACTTC. Its translation is CASTSDTQETQYF.

This clonotype was detected many times. The CDR3 region has the DNA TGCGCCAGCAGCCAAACCGGGACACGAAACAATGAGCAGTTCTTC. As protein: CASSQTGTRNNEQFF. This chain uses TRBV4-3 with TRBJ2-1; the D gene is possibly TRBD1 (6 bases). The CDR3 sequence is 15 residues long. V lost 2 bases and J lost 5, with 13 bases in between. Germline lookup yields CDR1 LGHNA and CDR2 YSLEER.

There are a few counts of this clonotype. The chain combines TRBV7-9 with TRBJ2-7, with 8 bases aligning to TRBD1. Germline V gene lookup returns CDR1 SEHNR and CDR2 FQNEAQ (reference sequence). The CDR3 is 15 amino acids. V shed 3 bases, J shed 7 bases, and the junction held 11 bases outside the gene matches. As DNA, the CDR3 is TGTGCCAGCAGCTTGCGGACAGGGACCCCCGGGGAGCAGTACTTC. Protein: CASSLRTGTPGEQYF.

This clonotype was seen only a few times. This chain joins TRBV28 and TRBJ2-7, with D perhaps given as TRBD1 or TRBD2 (5 bases each). This CDR3 has 21 residues. V was trimmed by 6 bases and J by 3 bases, leaving 36 bases between them. From germline, CDR1 is MDHEN and CDR2 SYDVKM. The CDR3 coding sequence is TGTGCCAGCAGCCCGGGACGGAGGCAGGGTCGACTCGAGAGGACCTACTACGAGCAGTACTTC. Amino acid sequence: CASSPGRRQGRLERTYYEQYF. Full variable domain (rest looked up from reference TRBV28 and TRBJ2-7): DVKVTQSSRYLVKRTGEKVFLECVQDMDHENMFWYRQDPGLGLRLIYFSYDVKMKEKGDIPEGYSVSREKKERFSLILESASTNQTSMYLCASSPGRRQGRLERTYYEQYFGPGTRLTVT.

The chain joins TRBV5-6 to TRBJ1-5; weak D call: TRBD1 (5 bases). Germline lookup yields CDR1 SGHDT and CDR2 YYEEEE. CDR3 size: 15 residues. The V and J ends lost 1 base and 2 bases respectively, with 10 bases between them. CDR3 nucleotides: TGTGCCAGCAGCTTGAAGACAGCAGGCAATCAGCCCCAGCATTTT. Its protein product is CASSLKTAGNQPQHF.

This clonotype came up a few times. J is TRBJ2-2 and V is TRBV12-3 or TRBV12-4, with D uncertain. The CDR3 spans 11 residues. The germline V and J ends were trimmed by 2 bases and 7 bases, with 2 bases remaining between them. Here the CDR3 reads CASSLIGELFF. The DNA for the CDR3 is TGTGCCAGCAGTTTAATCGGGGAGCTGTTTTTT.

This clonotype was seen at least ten times. The chain is built from TRBV4-3 and TRBJ2-5; the D is unclear. The CDR3 is 13 residues long. CDR1 is LGHNA, CDR2 YSLEER, per germline. Trimming pared 0 bases from V and 5 bases from J, leaving 7 bases between. This CDR3 reads CASSQEGWETQYF. The CDR3 DNA reads as TGCGCCAGCAGCCAAGAGGGGTGGGAGACCCAGTACTTC.

There are a few counts of this clonotype. The chain joins TRBV12-3 or TRBV12-4 to TRBJ2-1, with D perhaps matching TRBD2 (5 bases). The CDR3 has 15 amino acids. V lost 3 bases to trimming and J lost 6 bases, with 15 bases between them. CDR3 region: CASSLEVDLINEQFF. In nucleotides, the CDR3 is TGTGCCAGCAGTTTGGAGGTGGACCTGATCAATGAGCAGTTCTTC.

This clonotype was seen at least ten times. The rearrangement links TRBV7-2 to TRBJ2-1; D is undetermined. The CDR3 runs to 12 residues. The V gene lost 5 bases and the J gene lost 1 base, with 3 bases spanning the gap. Germline V lookup: CDR1 SGHTA, CDR2 FQGNSA. For the CDR3, the DNA is TGTGCCAGCAGCGCGTCCTACAATGAGCAGTTCTTC. Its protein is CASSASYNEQFF. Full variable domain (missing parts from reference TRBV7-2 and TRBJ2-1): GAGVSQSPSNKVTEKGKDVELRCDPISGHTALYWYRQSLGQGLEFLIYFQGNSAPDKSGLPSDRFSAERTGGSVSTLTIQRTQQEDSAVYLCASSASYNEQFFGPGTRLTVL.

This clonotype was detected only a few times. The rearrangement links TRBV20-1 to TRBJ2-1; TRBD2 might be the D (5 bases). This CDR3 region has 13 residues. V was clipped by 1 base and J by 8 bases, with 12 bases between them. Germline CDR1 reads DFQATT; CDR2 reads SNEGSKA (reference sequence). CDR3 sequence (DNA): TGCAGTGCTAGAGTGGCGGGCCGGGATGAGCAGTTCTTC. Amino acids: CSARVAGRDEQFF.

This clonotype was seen repeatedly, ten times or more. This chain joins TRBV6-1 and TRBJ2-1; TRBD2 matches at 8 bases. J gave up 5 bases and V 5 bases, and 5 bases lay outside the gene matches. The V gene's germline CDR1 is MNHNS and CDR2 SASEGT. The CDR3 runs to 14 residues. Here the CDR3 reads CASSPPAGDNEQFF. The CDR3 DNA follows: TGTGCCAGCAGTCCCCCAGCGGGGGACAATGAGCAGTTCTTC.

This clonotype came up many times. This sequence joins TRBV6-2 or TRBV6-3 and TRBJ2-7; TRBD1 might be the D (5 bases). The ends were cut back, 5 bases at V and 2 bases at J, with 13 bases in the middle. Germline V lookup: CDR1 MNHEY, CDR2 SVGEGT. The CDR3 has 14 amino acids. The CDR3 DNA is TGTGCCAGCAGTGCCAGGGTGGGAACCTACGAGCAGTACTTC. Its translation is CASSARVGTYEQYF.

This clonotype has only a few counts. J is TRBJ1-1 and V is TRBV29-1; 7 nucleotides line up with TRBD1. Germline V gene sequence: CDR1 SQVTM, CDR2 ANQGSEA. The V and J ends lost 0 bases and 4 bases, in that order; junction bases with no gene match: 8. The CDR3 consists of 15 residues. CDR3 in DNA: TGCAGCGTTGAAGATTTTACAGGGGAGGGCACTGAAGCTTTCTTT. As protein: CSVEDFTGEGTEAFF. Full variable domain (rest looked up from reference TRBV29-1 and TRBJ1-1): SAVISQKPSRDICQRGTSLTIQCQVDSQVTMMFWYRQQPGQSLTLIATANQGSEATYESGFVIDKFPISRPNLTFSTLTVSNMSPEDSSIYLCSVEDFTGEGTEAFFGQGTRLTVV.

CDR3 nucleotides: TGTGCCAGCAGTTACCGATCCTTTCAGCCCCAGCATTTT. Translation: CASSYRSFQPQHF. The genes are TRBV6-2 or TRBV6-3 and TRBJ1-5, with D unclear. The ends were cut back, 2 bases at V and 6 bases at J, with 8 bases in the middle. Germline values: CDR1 MNHEY, CDR2 SVGEGT. The CDR3 contains 13 residues.